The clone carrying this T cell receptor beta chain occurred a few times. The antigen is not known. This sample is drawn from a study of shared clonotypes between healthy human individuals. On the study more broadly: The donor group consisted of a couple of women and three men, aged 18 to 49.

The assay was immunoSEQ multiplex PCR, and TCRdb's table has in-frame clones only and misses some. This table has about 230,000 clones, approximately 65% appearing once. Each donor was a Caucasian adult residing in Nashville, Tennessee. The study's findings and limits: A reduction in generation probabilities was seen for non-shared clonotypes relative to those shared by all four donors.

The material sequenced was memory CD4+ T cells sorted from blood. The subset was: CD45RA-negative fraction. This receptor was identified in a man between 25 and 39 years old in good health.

Here the CDR3 reads CASSAGGSHNTEAFF. CDR3 nucleotide sequence: TGCGCCAGCAGCGCGGGAGGGTCCCACAACACTGAAGCTTTCTTT. The rearrangement joins TRBV5-1 to TRBJ1-1; no reliable D call. The V gene's germline CDR1 is SGHRS and CDR2 YFSETQ. The CDR3 has 15 residues. The germline V and J ends were trimmed by 4 bases and 2 bases, with 15 bases remaining between them.